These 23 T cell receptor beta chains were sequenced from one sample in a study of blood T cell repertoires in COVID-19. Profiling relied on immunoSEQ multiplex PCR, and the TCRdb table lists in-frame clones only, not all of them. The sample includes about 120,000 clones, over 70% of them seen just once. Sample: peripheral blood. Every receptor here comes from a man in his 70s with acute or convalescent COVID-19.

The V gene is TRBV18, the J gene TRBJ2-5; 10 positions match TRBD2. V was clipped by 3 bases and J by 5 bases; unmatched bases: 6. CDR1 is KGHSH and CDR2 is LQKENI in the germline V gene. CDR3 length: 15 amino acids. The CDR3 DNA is TGTGCCAGCTCACCCGGACTAGCGGATTGGGAGACCCAGTACTTC. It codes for CASSPGLADWETQYF.

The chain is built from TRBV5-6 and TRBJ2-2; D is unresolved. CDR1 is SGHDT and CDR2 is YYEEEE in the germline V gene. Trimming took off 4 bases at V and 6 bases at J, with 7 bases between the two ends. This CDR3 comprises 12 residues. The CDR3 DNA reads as TGTGCCAGCAGCCCCGAGGCCGGGGAGCTGTTTTTT. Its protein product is CASSPEAGELFF.

The CDR3 DNA follows: TGTGCCAGCAGCGAACGGGACTCTGGAAACACCATATATTTT. This encodes CASSERDSGNTIYF. The genes are TRBV7-2 and TRBJ1-3; D ambiguous. Trimming stripped 5 bases from V and 0 bases from J, with 8 bases between. This CDR3 contains 14 residues. Germline CDR1 SGHTA, CDR2 FQGNSA.

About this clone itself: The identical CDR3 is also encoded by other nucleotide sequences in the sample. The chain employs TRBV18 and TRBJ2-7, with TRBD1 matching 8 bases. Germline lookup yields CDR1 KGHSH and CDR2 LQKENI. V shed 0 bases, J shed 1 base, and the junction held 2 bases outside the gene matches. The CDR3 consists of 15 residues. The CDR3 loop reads CASSPPGQGSYEQYF. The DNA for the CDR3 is TGTGCCAGCTCACCACCAGGACAGGGTTCCTACGAGCAGTACTTC.

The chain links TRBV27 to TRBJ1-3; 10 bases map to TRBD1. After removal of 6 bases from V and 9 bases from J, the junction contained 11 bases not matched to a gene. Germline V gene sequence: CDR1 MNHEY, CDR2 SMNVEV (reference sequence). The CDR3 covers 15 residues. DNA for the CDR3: TGTGCCAGCAGCTTAGCCGGGACAGGGGTTGCCACCATATATTTT. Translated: CASSLAGTGVATIYF.

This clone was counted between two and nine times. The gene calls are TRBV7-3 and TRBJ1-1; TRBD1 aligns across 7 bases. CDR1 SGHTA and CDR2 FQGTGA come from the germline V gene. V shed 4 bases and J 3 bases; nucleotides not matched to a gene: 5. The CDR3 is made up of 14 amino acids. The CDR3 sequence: CASSSNRGDTEAFF. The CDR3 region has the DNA TGTGCCAGCAGCTCGAACAGGGGAGACACTGAAGCTTTCTTT.

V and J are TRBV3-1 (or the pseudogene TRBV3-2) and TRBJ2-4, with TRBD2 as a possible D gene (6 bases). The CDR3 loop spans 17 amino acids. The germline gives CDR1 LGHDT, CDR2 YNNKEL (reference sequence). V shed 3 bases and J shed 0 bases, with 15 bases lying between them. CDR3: CASSQGLIFIAKNIQYF. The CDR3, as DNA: TGTGCCAGCAGCCAGGGACTGATCTTCATAGCCAAAAACATTCAGTACTTC.

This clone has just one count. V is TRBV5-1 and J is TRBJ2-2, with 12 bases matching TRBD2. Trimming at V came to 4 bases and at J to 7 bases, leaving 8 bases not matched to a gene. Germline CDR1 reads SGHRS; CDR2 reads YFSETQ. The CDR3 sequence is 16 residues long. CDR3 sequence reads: CASSILAGGLSGELFF. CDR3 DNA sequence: TGCGCCAGCAGCATTCTAGCGGGGGGGCTCAGCGGGGAGCTGTTTTTT.

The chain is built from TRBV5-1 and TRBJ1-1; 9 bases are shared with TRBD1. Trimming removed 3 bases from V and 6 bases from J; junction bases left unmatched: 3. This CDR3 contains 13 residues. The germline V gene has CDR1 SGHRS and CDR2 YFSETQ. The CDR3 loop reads CASSYGQGPEAFF. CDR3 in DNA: TGCGCCAGCAGCTACGGACAGGGGCCTGAAGCTTTCTTT.

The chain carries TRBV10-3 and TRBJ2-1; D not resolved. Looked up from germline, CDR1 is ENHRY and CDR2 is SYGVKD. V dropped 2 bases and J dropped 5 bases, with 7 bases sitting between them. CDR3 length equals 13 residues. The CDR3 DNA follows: TGTGCCATCAGTGAGGACCGGGACAATGAGCAGTTCTTC. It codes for CAISEDRDNEQFF.

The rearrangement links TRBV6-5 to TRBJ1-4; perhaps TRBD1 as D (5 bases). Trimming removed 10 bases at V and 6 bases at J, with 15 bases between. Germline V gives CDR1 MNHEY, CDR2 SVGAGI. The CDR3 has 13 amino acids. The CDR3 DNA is TGTGCCACTGGGGGAGGGGCTGATGAAAAACTGTTTTTT. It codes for CATGGGADEKLFF.

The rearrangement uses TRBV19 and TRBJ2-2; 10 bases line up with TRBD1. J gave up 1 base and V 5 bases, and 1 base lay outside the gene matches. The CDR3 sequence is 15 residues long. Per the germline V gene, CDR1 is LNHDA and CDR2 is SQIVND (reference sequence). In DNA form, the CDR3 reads TGTGCCAGTAGTGACAGGGGGCTGAACACCGGGGAGCTGTTTTTT. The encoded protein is CASSDRGLNTGELFF. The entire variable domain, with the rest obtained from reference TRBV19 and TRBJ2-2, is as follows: DGGITQSPKYLFRKEGQNVTLSCEQNLNHDAMYWYRQDPGQGLRLIYYSQIVNDFQKGDIAEGYSVSREKKESFPLTVTSAQKNPTAFYLCASSDRGLNTGELFFGEGSRLTVL.

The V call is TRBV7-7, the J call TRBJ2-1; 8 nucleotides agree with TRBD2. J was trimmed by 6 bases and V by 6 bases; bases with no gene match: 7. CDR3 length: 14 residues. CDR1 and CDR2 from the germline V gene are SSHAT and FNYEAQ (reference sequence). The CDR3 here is CASSQTLAANEQFF. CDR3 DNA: TGTGCCAGCAGTCAGACACTAGCGGCCAATGAGCAGTTCTTC.

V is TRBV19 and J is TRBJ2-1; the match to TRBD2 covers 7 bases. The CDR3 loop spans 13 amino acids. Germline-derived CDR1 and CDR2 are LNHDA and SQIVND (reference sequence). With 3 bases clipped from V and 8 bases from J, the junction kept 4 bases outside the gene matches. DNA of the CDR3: TGTGCCAGTAGTATTCTGGGGAGGGATGAGCAGTTCTTC. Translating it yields CASSILGRDEQFF.

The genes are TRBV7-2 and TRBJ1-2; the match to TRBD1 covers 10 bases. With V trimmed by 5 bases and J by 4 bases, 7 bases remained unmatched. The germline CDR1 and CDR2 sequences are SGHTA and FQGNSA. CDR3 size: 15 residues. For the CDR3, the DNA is TGTGCCAGCAGCCTCGACAGGGGGCAAGGCTATGGCTACACCTTC. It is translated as CASSLDRGQGYGYTF.

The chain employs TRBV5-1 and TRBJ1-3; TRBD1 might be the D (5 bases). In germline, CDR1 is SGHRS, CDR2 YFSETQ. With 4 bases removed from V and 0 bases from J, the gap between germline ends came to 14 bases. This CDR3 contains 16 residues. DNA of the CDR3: TGCGCCAGCAGCCCCACAGGTTCCGGCTCTGGAAACACCATATATTTT. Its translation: CASSPTGSGSGNTIYF.

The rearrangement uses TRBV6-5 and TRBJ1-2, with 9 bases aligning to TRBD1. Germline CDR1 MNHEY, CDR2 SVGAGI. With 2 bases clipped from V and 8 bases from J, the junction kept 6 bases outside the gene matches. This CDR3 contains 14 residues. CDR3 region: CASSYRTGVSGYTF. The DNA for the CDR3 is TGTGCCAGCAGTTACCGGACAGGGGTCTCCGGCTACACCTTC.

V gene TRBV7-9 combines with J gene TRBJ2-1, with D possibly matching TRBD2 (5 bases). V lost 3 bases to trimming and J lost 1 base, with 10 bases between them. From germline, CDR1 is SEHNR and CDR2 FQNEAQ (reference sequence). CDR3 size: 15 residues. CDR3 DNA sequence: TGTGCCAGCAGCTTTGGCAGGACTTCCTACAATGAGCAGTTCTTC. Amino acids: CASSFGRTSYNEQFF. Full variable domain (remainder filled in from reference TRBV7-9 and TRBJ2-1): DTGVSQNPRHKITKRGQNVTFRCDPISEHNRLYWYRQTLGQGPEFLTYFQNEAQLEKSRLLSDRFSAERPKGSFSTLEIQRTEQGDSAMYLCASSFGRTSYNEQFFGPGTRLTVL.

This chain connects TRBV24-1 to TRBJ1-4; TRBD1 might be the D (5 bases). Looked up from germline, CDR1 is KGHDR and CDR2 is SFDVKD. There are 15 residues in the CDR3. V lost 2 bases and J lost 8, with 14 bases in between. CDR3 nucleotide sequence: TGTGCCACCAGTGATTATCCAGGGAGGAGAGAAAAACTGTTTTTT. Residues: CATSDYPGRREKLFF.

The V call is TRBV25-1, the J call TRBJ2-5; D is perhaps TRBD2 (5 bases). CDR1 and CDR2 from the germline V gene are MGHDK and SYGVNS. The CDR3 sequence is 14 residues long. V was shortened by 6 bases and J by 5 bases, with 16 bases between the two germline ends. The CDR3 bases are TGTGCCAGCAGCGACTATGGATGGGTCGAGACCCAGTACTTC. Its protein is CASSDYGWVETQYF.

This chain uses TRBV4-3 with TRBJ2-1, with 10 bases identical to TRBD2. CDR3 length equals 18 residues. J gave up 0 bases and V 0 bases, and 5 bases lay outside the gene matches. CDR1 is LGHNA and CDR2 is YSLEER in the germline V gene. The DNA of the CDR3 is TGCGCCAGCAGCCAAGATCCTAGCGGGGGACACTCCTACAATGAGCAGTTCTTC. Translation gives CASSQDPSGGHSYNEQFF.

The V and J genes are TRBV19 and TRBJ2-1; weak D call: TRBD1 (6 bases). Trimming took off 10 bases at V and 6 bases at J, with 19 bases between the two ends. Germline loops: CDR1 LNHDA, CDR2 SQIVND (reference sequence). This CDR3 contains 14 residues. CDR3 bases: TGTGCCACCACAACAGGGTTTGTGGGCAATGAGCAGTTCTTC. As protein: CATTTGFVGNEQFF.

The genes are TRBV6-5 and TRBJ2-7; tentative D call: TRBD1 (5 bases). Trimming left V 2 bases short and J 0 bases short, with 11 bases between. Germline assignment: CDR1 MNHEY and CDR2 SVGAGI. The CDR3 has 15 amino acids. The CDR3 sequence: CASSYAPTASYEQYF. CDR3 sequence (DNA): TGTGCCAGCAGTTACGCCCCGACAGCCTCCTACGAGCAGTACTTC.